This T cell receptor beta chain was captured in a study of blood T cells in healthy people across ages. A sample-barcoded 5' primer and a J-beta primer mix were used in a second PCR of roughly 7 to 12 cycles. MiXCR was run by TCRdb on the 5' RACE reads, yielding one entry per CDR3 protein. The data contain around 2 million distinct CDR3 sequences, 35% to 50% of them seen just once; the ten biggest clones take up 23%. J was trimmed by 11 bases and V by 2 bases; bases with no gene match: 9. This CDR3 has 16 residues. Germline values: CDR1 MDHEN, CDR2 SYDVKM. The sequenced sample was blood. This chain connects TRBV28 to TRBJ2-5, with 15 bases that match TRBD2. The TCR comes from a human donor in good health. Written as DNA, the CDR3 is TGTGCCAGCAGTTTACTCCGTGGACTAGCGGGGGGGCAGCAGTACTTC. Its translation is CASSLLRGLAGGQQYF.